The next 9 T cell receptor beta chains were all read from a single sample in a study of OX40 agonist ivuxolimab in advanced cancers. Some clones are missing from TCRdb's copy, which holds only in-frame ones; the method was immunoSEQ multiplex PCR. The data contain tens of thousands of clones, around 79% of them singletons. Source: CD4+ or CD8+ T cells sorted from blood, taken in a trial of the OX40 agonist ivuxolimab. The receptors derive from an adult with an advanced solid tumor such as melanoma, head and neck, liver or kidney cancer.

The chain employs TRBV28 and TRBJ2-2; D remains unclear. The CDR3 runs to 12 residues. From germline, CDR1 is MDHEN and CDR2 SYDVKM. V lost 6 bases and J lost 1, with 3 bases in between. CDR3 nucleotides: TGTGCCAGCAGGTTGAACACCGGGGAGCTGTTTTTT. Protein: CASRLNTGELFF.

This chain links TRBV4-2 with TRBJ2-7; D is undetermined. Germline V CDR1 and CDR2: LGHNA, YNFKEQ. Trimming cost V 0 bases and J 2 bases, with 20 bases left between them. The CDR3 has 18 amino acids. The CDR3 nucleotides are TGTGCCAGCAGCCAAGAAGAAAAGTACGCTAAATTCACCTACGAGCAGTACTTC. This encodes CASSQEEKYAKFTYEQYF.

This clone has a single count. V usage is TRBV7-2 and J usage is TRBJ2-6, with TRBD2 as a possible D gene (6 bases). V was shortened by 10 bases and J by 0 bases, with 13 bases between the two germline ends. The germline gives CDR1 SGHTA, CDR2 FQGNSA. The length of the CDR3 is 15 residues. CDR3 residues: CATRATSSGANVLTF. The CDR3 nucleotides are TGTGCCACCCGGGCGACTAGCTCTGGGGCCAACGTCCTGACTTTC.

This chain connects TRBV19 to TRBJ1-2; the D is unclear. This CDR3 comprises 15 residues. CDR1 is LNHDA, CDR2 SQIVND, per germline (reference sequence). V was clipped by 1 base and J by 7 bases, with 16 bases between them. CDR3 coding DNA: TGTGCCAGTAGTATAGTTTTTAGGACGACCGGTGGCTACACCTTC. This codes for CASSIVFRTTGGYTF.

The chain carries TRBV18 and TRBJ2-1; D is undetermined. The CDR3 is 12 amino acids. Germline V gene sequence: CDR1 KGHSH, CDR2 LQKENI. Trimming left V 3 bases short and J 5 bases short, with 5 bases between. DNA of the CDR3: TGTGCCAGCTCACCTGGGCACAATGAGCAGTTCTTC. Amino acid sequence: CASSPGHNEQFF.

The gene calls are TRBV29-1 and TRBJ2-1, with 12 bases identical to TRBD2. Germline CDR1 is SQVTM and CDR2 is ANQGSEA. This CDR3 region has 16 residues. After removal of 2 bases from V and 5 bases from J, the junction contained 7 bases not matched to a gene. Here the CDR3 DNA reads TGCAGCGTTGAAAGGCTAGCGGGGGGGCGGGACAATGAGCAGTTCTTC. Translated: CSVERLAGGRDNEQFF.

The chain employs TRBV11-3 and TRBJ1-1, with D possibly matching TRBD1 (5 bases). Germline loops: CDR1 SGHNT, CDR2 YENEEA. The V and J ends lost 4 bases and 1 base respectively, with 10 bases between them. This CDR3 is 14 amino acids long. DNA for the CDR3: TGTGCCAGCAGCTCCGGAAGGGGGAACACTGAAGCTTTCTTT. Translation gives CASSSGRGNTEAFF.

The CDR3 region is CSVEGQGANYGYTF. The CDR3 DNA follows: TGCAGCGTGGAGGGACAGGGGGCTAACTATGGCTACACCTTC. This chain uses TRBV29-1 with TRBJ1-2; TRBD1 agrees at 11 bases. V shed 6 bases and J 0 bases; nucleotides not matched to a gene: 3. The CDR3 has 14 residues. Germline V gives CDR1 SQVTM, CDR2 ANQGSEA.

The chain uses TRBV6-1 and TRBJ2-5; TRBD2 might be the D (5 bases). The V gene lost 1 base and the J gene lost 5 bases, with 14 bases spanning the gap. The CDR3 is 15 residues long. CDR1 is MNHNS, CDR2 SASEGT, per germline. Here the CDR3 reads CASSEGWGAQETQYF. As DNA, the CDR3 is TGTGCCAGCAGTGAAGGGTGGGGAGCACAGGAGACCCAGTACTTC.